The 18 T cell receptor beta chains listed next were all sequenced from one sample in a study of post-analysis software for immune sequencing data. Study findings and constraints: TRBV segments more frequent in patients than in controls numbered five and included TRBV5-6, TRBV5-1 and TRBV20-1.

The antigens of these receptors remain unknown. Every TCR beta cDNA library bore unique molecular identifiers. MiXCR, applied by TCRdb to the PCR reads, yields one record per CDR3 protein. Here the sample spans around 440,000 distinct CDR3 sequences, under 55% being singletons. The specimen sequenced was blood. These receptors all stem from a girl aged 10-17 years with multiple sclerosis.

This chain joins TRBV28 and TRBJ2-1; D tentatively fits TRBD1 or TRBD2 (5 bases each). Germline CDR1 MDHEN, CDR2 SYDVKM. Trimming took 6 bases from V and 6 from J, leaving 18 bases between them. The CDR3 spans 15 residues. CDR3 in DNA: TGTGCCAGCAGGGGACCCGGAACTAGGGGCAATGAGCAGTTCTTC. Translated, it gives CASRGPGTRGNEQFF.

V is TRBV27 and J is TRBJ2-1, with 8 nucleotides matching TRBD2. The V and J ends lost 6 bases and 2 bases, in that order; junction bases with no gene match: 6. The CDR3 loop spans 15 amino acids. Per the germline V gene, CDR1 is MNHEY and CDR2 is SMNVEV (reference sequence). The DNA for the CDR3 is TGTGCCAGCAGCCCTAGCGGGCTTACCTACAATGAGCAGTTCTTC. It is translated as CASSPSGLTYNEQFF.

The J gene is TRBJ2-5, the V gene TRBV25-1, with D uncertain. Deletions cut 2 bases from V and 0 bases from J, with 7 bases between. Per germline, CDR1 MGHDK and CDR2 SYGVNS. The CDR3 is 14 residues long. Here the CDR3 reads CASSEQRYQETQYF. CDR3 nucleotides: TGTGCCAGCAGTGAACAGAGGTACCAAGAGACCCAGTACTTC.

The chain links TRBV20-1 to TRBJ2-1; D possibly corresponds to TRBD2 (5 bases). CDR1 and CDR2 (germline): DFQATT, SNEGSKA (reference sequence). The CDR3 is 14 residues long. The V gene lost 0 bases and the J gene lost 4 bases, with 10 bases spanning the gap. The chain's CDR3 is CSARELVGYNEQFF. The CDR3 nucleotides read TGCAGTGCTAGAGAACTAGTGGGGTACAATGAGCAGTTCTTC.

The V and J genes are TRBV7-3 and TRBJ2-7, with 13 bases lining up with TRBD2. V lost 0 bases and J lost 3; bases outside the gene matches: 5. Per the germline V gene, CDR1 is SGHTA and CDR2 is FQGTGA. This CDR3 has 17 residues. The CDR3 loop reads CASSLTGTSGIGYEQYF. In DNA form, the CDR3 reads TGTGCCAGCAGCTTAACGGGGACTAGCGGGATAGGCTACGAGCAGTACTTC. The full variable domain, its missing parts supplied by reference TRBV7-3 and TRBJ2-7, is GAGVSQTPSNKVTEKGKYVELRCDPISGHTALYWYRQSLGQGPEFLIYFQGTGAADDSGLPNDRFFAVRPEGSVSTLKIQRTERGDSAVYLCASSLTGTSGIGYEQYFGPGTRLTVT.

This clonotype was detected only a few times. The chain recombines TRBV18 with TRBJ2-1; 8 nucleotides align to TRBD2. J lost 8 bases, V lost 2 bases, and 5 bases had no gene match. The CDR3 contains 14 residues. Germline V lookup: CDR1 KGHSH, CDR2 LQKENI. The CDR3 reads CASSPRTSWDEQFF. CDR3 coding DNA: TGTGCCAGCTCACCAAGGACTAGCTGGGATGAGCAGTTCTTC.

The chain carries TRBV5-5 and TRBJ1-2, with D perhaps TRBD1 (5 bases). The CDR3 consists of 15 residues. CDR1 and CDR2 (germline): SGHKS, YYEKEE (reference sequence). Trimming took 4 bases from V and 5 from J, leaving 18 bases between them. CDR3 DNA sequence: TGTGCCAGCAGCCCGGTTGGGGCAGGGTCATATGGCTACACCTTC. Translating gives CASSPVGAGSYGYTF.

This clonotype was counted only a few times. The J gene is TRBJ2-1, the V gene TRBV29-1, with TRBD1 as a possible D gene (6 bases). CDR3 length equals 13 residues. The germline gives CDR1 SQVTM, CDR2 ANQGSEA. With 7 bases removed from V and 4 bases from J, the gap between germline ends came to 14 bases. Here the CDR3 reads CSGGQVTYNEQFF. The CDR3 coding sequence is TGCAGCGGGGGACAAGTAACGTACAATGAGCAGTTCTTC.

The rearrangement uses TRBV7-2 and TRBJ2-5; D is undetermined. V gave up 3 bases and J gave up 2 bases, with 10 bases separating them. Looked up from germline, CDR1 is SGHTA and CDR2 is FQGNSA. This CDR3 is 14 amino acids long. This CDR3 is CASSFSKEQETQYF. In DNA, the CDR3 is TGTGCCAGCAGCTTCTCTAAGGAACAAGAGACCCAGTACTTC.

The sample holds one count of this clonotype. This chain's CDR3 is CASSLGPPYNEQFF. The CDR3 coding sequence is TGCGCCAGCAGCTTGGGGCCACCCTACAATGAGCAGTTCTTC. The J gene is TRBJ2-1, the V gene TRBV5-1; D call uncertain. This CDR3 region has 14 residues. The V end lost 0 bases, the J end lost 2 bases, and 6 bases lay between the germline ends. Germline loops: CDR1 SGHRS, CDR2 YFSETQ. The full variable domain, with the rest looked up from reference TRBV5-1 and TRBJ2-1, is KAGVTQTPRYLIKTRGQQVTLSCSPISGHRSVSWYQQTPGQGLQFLFEYFSETQRNKGNFPGRFSGRQFSNSRSEMNVSTLELGDSALYLCASSLGPPYNEQFFGPGTRLTVL.

This clonotype came up a few times. The chain recombines TRBV10-3 with TRBJ1-1; 11 bases line up with TRBD1. V lost 6 bases and J lost 2; bases outside the gene matches: 8. This CDR3 is built from 16 residues. Germline assignment: CDR1 ENHRY and CDR2 SYGVKD. In nucleotides, the CDR3 is TGTGCCATCAGGGAACTGGGACAGGGGGTTAACACTGAAGCTTTCTTT. Amino acid sequence: CAIRELGQGVNTEAFF.

This clonotype showed up just a few times. The V gene is TRBV29-1, the J gene TRBJ2-7, with D perhaps matching TRBD1 (5 bases). Looked up from germline, CDR1 is SQVTM and CDR2 is ANQGSEA. The length of the CDR3 is 13 residues. V lost 3 bases to trimming and J lost 6 bases, with 15 bases between them. CDR3 amino acids: CSVDSSGSAEQYF. Here the CDR3 DNA reads TGCAGCGTTGATAGTTCAGGGTCGGCCGAGCAGTACTTC.

This clonotype occurred once. The V and J genes are TRBV3-1 and TRBJ2-7; 12 bases fit TRBD1. The CDR3 contains 15 residues. V was pared by 4 bases and J by 6 bases, with 7 bases of the junction left unmatched. Looked up from germline, CDR1 is LGHDT and CDR2 is YNNKEL (reference sequence). The CDR3 sequence: CASSRRGTGGREQYF. In DNA form, the CDR3 reads TGTGCCAGCAGCCGAAGAGGGACAGGGGGCCGCGAGCAGTACTTC.

The chain uses TRBV6-6 and TRBJ2-3, with D perhaps matching TRBD2 (6 bases). Trimming pared 6 bases from V and 2 bases from J, leaving 18 bases between. Germline V gene sequence: CDR1 MNHNY, CDR2 SVGAGI (reference sequence). This CDR3 is built from 16 residues. The CDR3 here is CASSPGSSAYTDTQYF. CDR3 sequence (DNA): TGTGCCAGCAGCCCCGGGAGCAGCGCATACACAGATACGCAGTATTTT.

The gene calls are TRBV7-9 and TRBJ1-2; a weak D match, TRBD1 (6 bases). Germline lookup yields CDR1 SEHNR and CDR2 FQNEAQ (reference sequence). CDR3 size: 14 residues. V was shortened by 1 base and J by 13 bases, with 19 bases between the two germline ends. CDR3 protein: CASSLGTVPGGRTF. CDR3 in DNA: TGTGCCAGCAGCTTAGGGACAGTCCCGGGTGGCCGCACCTTC.

The chain links TRBV20-1 to TRBJ2-2, with 9 bases fitting TRBD2. After removal of 1 base from V and 5 bases from J, the junction contained 8 bases not matched to a gene. Germline assignment: CDR1 DFQATT and CDR2 SNEGSKA (reference sequence). The CDR3 spans 16 residues. The DNA for the CDR3 is TGCAGTGCTAGAGCAAAAACTAGCGGGCCTACCGGGGAGCTGTTTTTT. Its translation is CSARAKTSGPTGELFF.

This clonotype was picked up a small number of times. The chain recombines TRBV29-1 with TRBJ1-2; D is unclear. Germline V CDR1 and CDR2: SQVTM, ANQGSEA. Trimming cost V 4 bases and J 6 bases, with 9 bases left between them. The CDR3 spans 11 residues. In nucleotides, the CDR3 is TGCAGCGTTGGGGTGCGGAATGGCTACACCTTC. It translates to CSVGVRNGYTF.

This clonotype has just one count. The V and J genes are TRBV20-1 and TRBJ2-7; maybe TRBD2 (6 bases). The J call may be mistaken, given a closer DNA end match to TRBJ2-5. This CDR3 spans 13 amino acids. Germline V lookup: CDR1 DFQATT, CDR2 SNEGSKA (reference sequence). CDR3 region: CSASRERRETQYF. The CDR3 nucleotides read TGCAGTGCTAGTCGGGAGCGAAGAGAGACCCAGTACTTC.